Below are 5 T cell receptor beta chains sequenced from a single sample in a study of T cells in Graves' hyperthyroidism and ophthalmopathy. RNA transcripts served as the template for amplifying TCR beta CDR3 regions. The HTBI set primed first-round TCR CDR3 RT-PCR. TCRdb re-called the multiplex PCR reads through MiXCR, storing one row per CDR3 protein. The sample shows about 560,000 distinct CDR3 sequences, roughly 46% of them seen only once. Sequencing was carried out using peripheral blood or thyroid tissue (not recorded which). Receptor source: a woman aged 18 to 35 with Graves' hyperthyroidism.

For this clonotype: Because the CDR3's place on the DNA is in doubt, the DNA is left out and the CDR3 is given as listed by TCRdb. This chain connects TRBV25-1 to TRBJ2-5; the D call in the table, TRBD2, was not verified against the DNA. Germline V gene sequence: CDR1 MGHDK, CDR2 SYGVNS. 24 amino acids form the CDR3, both terminal residues included. The CDR3 sequence is CASSELGREDYGYTFGSGQETQYF.

V gene TRBV6-5 combines with J gene TRBJ2-7, with TRBD1 as a possible D gene (5 bases). V was shortened by 6 bases and J by 2 bases, with 17 bases between the two germline ends. The CDR3 has 15 residues. Germline CDR1 MNHEY, CDR2 SVGAGI. CDR3 in amino acids: CASSLGVSVTYEQYF. Here the CDR3 DNA reads TGTGCCAGCAGCTTAGGGGTATCCGTTACCTACGAGCAGTACTTC.

This clonotype was counted many times. This chain connects TRBV19 to TRBJ1-3; the D gene is possibly TRBD1 (5 bases). CDR1 LNHDA and CDR2 SQIVND come from the germline V gene (reference sequence). The CDR3 runs 13 residues. Trimming cost V 6 bases and J 4 bases, with 10 bases left between them. CDR3 amino acids: CASRRDQGNTIYF. As DNA, the CDR3 is TGTGCCAGTAGGCGGGACCAAGGAAACACCATATATTTT.

This clonotype was detected only a few times. The chain is built from TRBV19 and TRBJ1-1, with D unresolved. V was cut by 5 bases and J by 0 bases, with 10 bases left in between. CDR3 length: 14 amino acids. Germline V gene data show CDR1 as LNHDA and CDR2 as SQIVND (reference sequence). The CDR3 is CASSASIMNTEAFF. In DNA, the CDR3 is TGTGCCAGTAGTGCGTCGATAATGAACACTGAAGCTTTCTTT. Filled out from reference TRBV19 and TRBJ1-1, the complete variable domain reads DGGITQSPKYLFRKEGQNVTLSCEQNLNHDAMYWYRQDPGQGLRLIYYSQIVNDFQKGDIAEGYSVSREKKESFPLTVTSAQKNPTAFYLCASSASIMNTEAFFGQGTRLTVV.

This clonotype was detected a few times. CDR3 bases: TGTGCCAGCAGCTTGTCGACAGGGACGACGGGCTACACCTTC. This codes for CASSLSTGTTGYTF. The chain is built from TRBV7-9 and TRBJ1-2, with 7 bases identical to TRBD1. CDR1 is SEHNR, CDR2 FQNEAQ, per germline (reference sequence). The CDR3 consists of 14 residues. V shed 3 bases and J 8 bases; nucleotides not matched to a gene: 9.